This record concerns one T cell receptor beta chain sequence. Antigen: not known. The data belong to a study of cytomegalovirus exposure and HLA in healthy donors. In the study overall: Early released data comprised approximately 85 million unique TCRs from HLA-typed donors.

Study-level points and caveats: Later genetic work tied a missense DCLRE1C variant to beta-chain V and J trimming.

The PCR employed 60 Vbeta primers together with 13 Jbeta primers. Sequencing was performed with immunoSEQ multiplex PCR; in TCRdb, only in-frame clones are kept and a portion is missing. The table has around 180,000 clones, 70% to 85% seen once. There are 15 residues in the CDR3. Germline V gene sequence: CDR1 MNHEY, CDR2 SMNVEV (reference sequence). The germline V and J ends were trimmed by 2 bases and 0 bases, with 8 bases remaining between them. The V gene is TRBV27, the J gene TRBJ1-3; D uncertain. This sequence was found in a man aged 18 to 29 in good health and CMV-seronegative. The sequenced sample was PBMCs. The CDR3 nucleotides read TGTGCCAGCAGTTTAACAGCCTTCTCTGGAAACACCATATATTTT. It specifies CASSLTAFSGNTIYF.